The subject of this entry is one T cell receptor beta chain. Authors' data handling: Quantification of nucleated cells was approximated via reference gene primer amplification. Measured with immunoSEQ multiplex PCR; TCRdb has only the in-frame clones, and not every one. V and J calls plus clone size are reproduced from that table; the DNA served to infer D and trimming. Of approximately 150,000 clones in the sample, about 80% were seen once. The source of the sample is a study of blood T cell repertoires in COVID-19. At the level of the study: Samples came from the United States, Italy and Spain, spanning acute and convalescent COVID-19. T cells, B-cell-depleted T cells, or PBMCs supplied cDNA or gDNA.

CDR1 SGHTA and CDR2 FQGNSA come from the germline V gene. The CDR3 runs to 15 residues. The ends lost 2 bases at V and 4 bases at J; junction bases unmatched: 5. This rearrangement joins TRBV7-2 to TRBJ2-1; 7 bases line up with TRBD2. This sequence originates from a man between 65 and 85 years old who had recovered from COVID-19. The sample comprised peripheral blood. CDR3 sequence reads: CASSLIWGGYNEQFF. In DNA form, the CDR3 reads TGTGCCAGCAGCTTAATTTGGGGGGGGTACAATGAGCAGTTCTTC.